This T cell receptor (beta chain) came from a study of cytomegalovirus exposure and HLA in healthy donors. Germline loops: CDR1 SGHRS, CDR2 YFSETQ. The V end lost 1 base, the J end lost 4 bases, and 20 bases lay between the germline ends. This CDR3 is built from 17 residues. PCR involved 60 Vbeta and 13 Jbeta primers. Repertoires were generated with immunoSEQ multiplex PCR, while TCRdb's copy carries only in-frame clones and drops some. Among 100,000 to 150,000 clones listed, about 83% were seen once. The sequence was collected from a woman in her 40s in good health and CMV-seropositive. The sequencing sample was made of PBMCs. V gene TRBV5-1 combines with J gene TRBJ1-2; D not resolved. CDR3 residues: CASSLSGGRMNVYGYTF. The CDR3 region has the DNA TGCGCCAGCAGCTTGTCTGGCGGGCGGATGAACGTCTATGGCTACACCTTC.